This is a list of T cell receptor beta chains from one sample in a study of blood T cell repertoires in COVID-19. Profiled with immunoSEQ multiplex PCR; TCRdb holds only in-frame clones, not every one. The sample gives roughly 100,000 clones, roughly 82% of which show up once; less than 5% is in the top ten. Source material: peripheral blood. These receptors originate from a human donor in a cohort sampled during active COVID-19. CDR3s include the opening cysteine and the closing phenylalanine or tryptophan. D genes are given only for firm matches. Some rows have no size entry. The others give once, few or many, or a class for an expanded clone.

D,V,size,J,DNA,CDR3
NA,TRBV19,NA,TRBJ1-1,TGTGCCAGTAGTTTACGAAAACAGAGTAACACTGAAGCTTTCTTT,CASSLRKQSNTEAFF
NA,TRBV6-2/TRBV6-3,few,TRBJ1-5,TGTGCCAGCAGTTGGCGGGGGGCTCAGCCCCAGCATTTT,CASSWRGAQPQHF
NA,TRBV11-3,NA,TRBJ2-7,TGTGCCAGCAGCTCGCGACGGGGGAGCTCCTACGAGCAGTACTTC,CASSSRRGSSYEQYF
NA,TRBV7-9,NA,TRBJ1-4,TGTGCCAGCAGCTTAAGGGGAACTAATGAAAAACTGTTTTTT,CASSLRGTNEKLFF
NA,TRBV7-9,NA,TRBJ1-2,TGTGCCAGCAGCTTAGAGGGCAGACGGGGAGGCTACACCTTC,CASSLEGRRGGYTF
NA,TRBV6-5,once,TRBJ1-5,TGTGCCAGCAAAAAGGACATTACAAAAAATCAGCCCCAGCATTTT,CASKKDITKNQPQHF
NA,TRBV19,NA,TRBJ1-4,TGTGCTTCGACCGAGGGGGGGCTGGCTAATGAAAAACTGTTTTTT,CASTEGGLANEKLFF
TRBD2,TRBV2,NA,TRBJ2-1,TGTGCCGGCGGAGGGACTAGCTTAAATGAGCAGTTCTTC,CAGGGTSLNEQFF
NA,TRBV11-3,NA,TRBJ1-1,TGTGCCAGCAGCTCCATAAATTCTTCCGGGGTGGGCACTGAAGCTTTCTTT,CASSSINSSGVGTEAFF
NA,TRBV6-5,NA,TRBJ1-5,TGTGCCAGCAGCAGGGATCGCAATCAGCCCCAGCATTTT,CASSRDRNQPQHF
NA,TRBV5-1,NA,TRBJ2-7,TGCGCCAGCAGCGTCACAAGAGGGGGGGCCTCGCTCTCCTACGAGCAGTACTTC,CASSVTRGGASLSYEQYF
NA,TRBV18,NA,TRBJ1-6,TGTGCCAGCTCACGTACAGCCGATTATAATTCACCCCTCCACTTT,CASSRTADYNSPLHF
NA,TRBV10-2,few,TRBJ2-1,TGCGCCAGCAGCGACCCCGGACAGTCGAATGAGCAGTTCTTC,CASSDPGQSNEQFF
TRBD1,TRBV5-1,NA,TRBJ1-1,TGCGCCAGCGGGAGACAGGGGGCTCCCAACACTGAAGCTTTCTTT,CASGRQGAPNTEAFF
TRBD1,TRBV9,NA,TRBJ2-1,TGTGCCAGCGGACAGGGTAGATGGACCTACAATGAGCAGTTCTTC,CASGQGRWTYNEQFF
NA,TRBV2,few,TRBJ2-1,TGTGCCAGCCGCGGGACTCGCAATGAGCAGTTCTTC,CASRGTRNEQFF
NA,TRBV7-3,NA,TRBJ2-7,TGTGCCAGCAGCTTGGCGGCCTCCTACGAGCAGTACTTC,CASSLAASYEQYF
NA,TRBV5-4,few,TRBJ1-5,TGTGCCAGCAGCCCCGGGAGGACAGATCAGCCCCAGCATTTT,CASSPGRTDQPQHF
TRBD2,TRBV13,NA,TRBJ2-3,TGTGCCAGCAGCTTAGGGGGACTAGCGGGGGCAGATACGCAGTATTTT,CASSLGGLAGADTQYF
NA,TRBV6-5,NA,TRBJ1-1,TGTGCCAGCAGAACGGGCCCGGGGGGCGCTGAAGCTTTCTTT,CASRTGPGGAEAFF
NA,TRBV6-2/TRBV6-3,NA,TRBJ2-7,TGTGCCAGCAGTTACCGGGTCGATCCCTACGAGCAGTACTTC,CASSYRVDPYEQYF
TRBD2,TRBV5-1,once,TRBJ2-5,TGCGCCAGCAGCCGGGCGGGGGGCGACGAAGAGACCCAGTACTTC,CASSRAGGDEETQYF
NA,TRBV4-3,NA,TRBJ1-1,TGCGCCAGCAGCCACACAATAAACAGGGATGAAGCTTTCTTT,CASSHTINRDEAFF
NA,TRBV13,NA,TRBJ1-1,TGTGCCAGCAGACGGACAGTTAACACTGAAGCTTTCTTT,CASRRTVNTEAFF
NA,TRBV7-3,NA,TRBJ2-5,TGTGCCAGCCAGGGGGGCCCCCAAGAGACCCAGTACTTC,CASQGGPQETQYF
TRBD2,TRBV6-5,NA,TRBJ2-5,TGTGCCAGCAGCTTACAAGTACTAGCGGGGGCCGAGCTGTACTTC,CASSLQVLAGAELYF
NA,TRBV18,once,TRBJ2-5,TGTGCCAGCTCACCGAAGGCGGGGCCGGGGGAGACCCAGTACTTC,CASSPKAGPGETQYF
TRBD1,TRBV15,NA,TRBJ2-5,TGTGCCACCAGCACCAAACAGGGGGGCCCCGCGGTTTGGGAGACCCAGTACTTC,CATSTKQGGPAVWETQYF
TRBD1,TRBV6-1,NA,TRBJ2-7,TGTGCCAGCAGTGAACCGGACAGGGGGCACGACGAGCAGTACTTC,CASSEPDRGHDEQYF
NA,TRBV5-8,many,TRBJ1-3,TGTGCCAGCAGCTTGGCCTCGACAGGACCCTCTGGAAACACCATATATTTT,CASSLASTGPSGNTIYF
NA,TRBV18,NA,TRBJ2-1,TGTGCCAGCTCACCCCGGAGGAGTGAGCAGTTCTTC,CASSPRRSEQFF
NA,TRBV9,NA,TRBJ2-3,TGTGCCAGCAGCGTAGTCGGCGGGGGCCACCTCACAGATACGCAGTATTTT,CASSVVGGGHLTDTQYF
TRBD1,TRBV9,NA,TRBJ1-2,TGTGCCAGCAGCGTATCAGGAGGGACAGGACACTATGGCTACACCTTC,CASSVSGGTGHYGYTF
TRBD1,TRBV27,NA,TRBJ1-2,TGTGCCAGCAAATACGGGACAGGGATCGCCTATGGCTACACCTTC,CASKYGTGIAYGYTF
TRBD1,TRBV7-9,NA,TRBJ2-1,TGTGCCAGCAGCACCGGACAGGGGGCTATCAATGAGCAGTTCTTC,CASSTGQGAINEQFF
NA,TRBV18,NA,TRBJ1-5,TGTGCCAGCTCACCATCCGACAGCCAGTCTCAGCCCCAGCATTTT,CASSPSDSQSQPQHF
NA,TRBV5-4,NA,TRBJ1-2,TGTGCCAGCAGAGTCAGGGCCCAGACCTATGGCTACACCTTC,CASRVRAQTYGYTF
TRBD1,TRBV6-5,NA,TRBJ2-7,TGTGCCAGCAGTTACCGAGCCAGGGGGATCTACGAGCAGTACTTC,CASSYRARGIYEQYF
NA,TRBV6-7,once,TRBJ2-2,TGTGCCAGCAGTTACTCGAGGCCTGGGGCGCTGGCCGGGGAGCTGTTTTTT,CASSYSRPGALAGELFF
NA,TRBV9,NA,TRBJ2-1,TGTGCCAGCAGCGTAGGGACAAGCCCCTACAATGAGCAGTTCTTC,CASSVGTSPYNEQFF
TRBD2,TRBV30,NA,TRBJ2-5,TGTGCCTGGACGATCGGGGGGGGCGGAAAGACCCAGTACTTC,CAWTIGGGGKTQYF
NA,TRBV5-1,NA,TRBJ2-2,TGCGCCAGCAGCTTGGACTCGAACACCGGGGAGCTGTTTTTT,CASSLDSNTGELFF
TRBD2,TRBV7-2,NA,TRBJ2-5,TGTGCCAGCAGCCGGAGCGGGGTCGCAGAGACCCAGTACTTC,CASSRSGVAETQYF
NA,TRBV5-1,few,TRBJ1-6,TGCGCCAGCAGCTTGGCAGGGTATTCACCCCTCCACTTT,CASSLAGYSPLHF